This T cell receptor beta chain stems from a study of T cell responses to AZD1222 COVID-19 vaccine. Some clones are missing from TCRdb's copy, which holds only in-frame ones; the method was immunoSEQ multiplex PCR. The sample comprises approximately 84,000 clones, approximately 90% of which are singletons, and 31% rests with the top ten. The V gene's germline CDR1 is SNHLY and CDR2 FYNNEI. This CDR3 is built from 12 residues. The ends were cut back, 6 bases at V and 11 bases at J, with 15 bases in the middle. Sample: peripheral blood, taken on day 0 of AZD1222 vaccination. The sequence was obtained from an adult in good health. The rearrangement uses TRBV2 and TRBJ2-3; no clear D gene. CDR3 in DNA: TGTGCCAGCAGGGAGCTGGCCGGCGTGCAGTATTTT. Amino acids: CASRELAGVQYF.